These 19 T cell receptor beta chains came from one sample sequenced in a study of response to subunit inactivated influenza vaccine. In TCRdb, the RT-PCR reads were re-called with MiXCR into one record per CDR3 protein. The sample lists fewer than 700,000 distinct CDR3 sequences, around 13% occurring once. The sequenced sample was PBMCs from blood, obtained 40 to 50 days after vaccination. The receptor source for this set is a man aged 45-65 years who received an inactivated influenza vaccine.

J is TRBJ2-1 and V is TRBV5-1, with D perhaps matching TRBD1 (6 bases). Germline V lookup: CDR1 SGHRS, CDR2 YFSETQ. The CDR3 is 14 residues long. V was cut by 4 bases and J by 3 bases, with 11 bases left in between. CDR3 nucleotide sequence: TGCGCCAGCAGCAGAGGACAGCTCTACAATGAGCAGTTCTTC. Translated, it gives CASSRGQLYNEQFF. Drawing the rest from reference TRBV5-1 and TRBJ2-1, the complete variable domain is KAGVTQTPRYLIKTRGQQVTLSCSPISGHRSVSWYQQTPGQGLQFLFEYFSETQRNKGNFPGRFSGRQFSNSRSEMNVSTLELGDSALYLCASSRGQLYNEQFFGPGTRLTVL.

Many counts were recorded for this clonotype. This chain joins TRBV6-5 and TRBJ1-2; TRBD1 is a possible D gene (6 bases). The germline CDR1 and CDR2 sequences are MNHEY and SVGAGI. The CDR3 length is 15 residues. Trimming took off 0 bases at V and 8 bases at J, with 16 bases between the two ends. In DNA, the CDR3 is TGTGCCAGCAGTTACTCGACGAGGGGGGGTCTCGGCTACACCTTC. The encoded protein is CASSYSTRGGLGYTF.

This clonotype was found a few times. The rearrangement links TRBV28 to TRBJ2-2; TRBD1 might be the D (6 bases). The ends were cut back, 5 bases at V and 6 bases at J, with 19 bases in the middle. Germline assignment: CDR1 MDHEN and CDR2 SYDVKM. The CDR3 extends over 16 amino acids. In DNA, the CDR3 is TGTGCCAGCAGTCCGCTACGGTCGGCAGGGGCCGGGGAGCTGTTTTTT. This encodes CASSPLRSAGAGELFF.

This clonotype was counted only a few times. This chain connects TRBV20-1 to TRBJ1-5; D possibly corresponds to TRBD1 (5 bases). V gave up 4 bases and J gave up 6 bases, with 19 bases separating them. The CDR3 contains 15 residues. Germline loops: CDR1 DFQATT, CDR2 SNEGSKA (reference sequence). This chain's CDR3 is CSAIILGARGQPQHF. CDR3 bases: TGCAGTGCTATAATACTTGGGGCCCGGGGTCAGCCCCAGCATTTT.

This clonotype was detected only a few times. CDR3 sequence (DNA): TGTGCCAGCAGCTCGGACAGGGGGGCCGAGCAGTACTTC. Translating gives CASSSDRGAEQYF. The chain carries TRBV7-3 and TRBJ2-7, with 10 bases aligning to TRBD1. Germline loops: CDR1 SGHTA, CDR2 FQGTGA. V was clipped by 4 bases and J by 6 bases; unmatched bases: 3. The CDR3 loop spans 13 amino acids.

This clonotype was observed a few times. This rearrangement joins TRBV5-1 to TRBJ2-1; D may be TRBD2 (5 bases). Trimming cost V 0 bases and J 2 bases, with 12 bases left between them. The CDR3 covers 16 residues. The germline V gene has CDR1 SGHRS and CDR2 YFSETQ. The CDR3 loop reads CASSLGSIGTYNEQFF. In DNA form, the CDR3 reads TGCGCCAGCAGCTTGGGTTCCATCGGGACCTACAATGAGCAGTTCTTC.

The rearrangement joins TRBV11-2 to TRBJ1-4, with 7 nucleotides matching TRBD1. CDR1 is SGHAT, CDR2 FQNNGV, per germline. V shed 2 bases and J 0 bases; nucleotides not matched to a gene: 12. The CDR3 spans 19 residues. The CDR3 here is CASSLLPPGQFATNEKLFF. The CDR3 DNA reads TGTGCCAGCAGCTTACTGCCGCCGGGACAGTTTGCAACTAATGAAAAACTGTTTTTT. Full variable domain (rest looked up from reference TRBV11-2 and TRBJ1-4): EAGVAQSPRYKIIEKRQSVAFWCNPISGHATLYWYQQILGQGPKLLIQFQNNGVVDDSQLPKDRFSAERLKGVDSTLKIQPAKLEDSAVYLCASSLLPPGQFATNEKLFFGSGTQLSVL.

The V and J genes are TRBV5-1 and TRBJ1-5; D gene ambiguous. The CDR3 totals 14 residues. CDR1 is SGHRS, CDR2 YFSETQ, per germline. V was pared by 1 base and J by 6 bases, with 11 bases between. The CDR3, as DNA: TGCGCCAGCAGCTTGATGGGATGGGGTCAGCCCCAGCATTTT. Translated, it gives CASSLMGWGQPQHF.

The chain carries TRBV5-1 and TRBJ1-1; D uncertain. The CDR3 covers 16 residues. Germline values: CDR1 SGHRS, CDR2 YFSETQ. V dropped 1 base and J dropped 1 base, with 14 bases sitting between them. CDR3 in DNA: TGCGCCAGCAGCTTGAGTCTGGCAACAGAGAACACTGAAGCTTTCTTT. It codes for CASSLSLATENTEAFF.

This clonotype turned up a few times. Germline is not matched at one junction end, which may reflect a read error. The chain is built from TRBV13 and TRBJ2-3, with D perhaps TRBD2 (6 bases). From germline, CDR1 is PRHDT and CDR2 FYEKMQ (reference sequence). The CDR3 sequence is 13 residues long. CDR3 sequence: CARSRTSPDTQYF. As DNA, the CDR3 is TGTGCCCGCAGCCGAACTAGCCCAGATACGCAGTATTTT.

The V gene is TRBV20-1, the J gene TRBJ2-2; the D is unclear. V lost 5 bases to trimming and J lost 2 bases, with 15 bases between them. Germline CDR1 DFQATT, CDR2 SNEGSKA (reference sequence). The CDR3 length is 15 residues. Here the CDR3 DNA reads TGCAGTGCTCGGGCTCCGTTTCAAAACACCGGGGAGCTGTTTTTT. It yields the protein CSARAPFQNTGELFF.

The chain is built from TRBV11-2 and TRBJ2-5; 10 bases are shared with TRBD2. Germline CDR1 and CDR2: SGHAT and FQNNGV. This CDR3 has 16 residues. V shed 7 bases and J 0 bases; nucleotides not matched to a gene: 8. CDR3 DNA sequence: TGTGCCAGCACTATCCCGACTAGCGGGTACCAAGAGACCCAGTACTTC. It is translated as CASTIPTSGYQETQYF.

V gene TRBV9 combines with J gene TRBJ2-5; 13 nucleotides align to TRBD2. CDR1 is SGDLS, CDR2 YYNGEE, per germline. CDR3 length equals 16 residues. Trimming took 2 bases from V and 4 from J; bases not matched to a gene: 5. The DNA of the CDR3 is TGTGCCAGCAGCGTGTGGACTAGCGGGAGTGTAGAGACCCAGTACTTC. Encoded protein: CASSVWTSGSVETQYF.

This chain connects TRBV5-8 to TRBJ2-7; perhaps TRBD1 as D (6 bases). The CDR3 loop spans 15 amino acids. The germline V gene has CDR1 SGHTS and CDR2 YDEGEE. Trimming removed 4 bases at V and 4 bases at J, with 18 bases between. CDR3 coding DNA: TGTGCCAGCAGCATTGGACAGAGCCTAGGGTACGAGCAGTACTTC. Its translation is CASSIGQSLGYEQYF.

The CDR3 DNA is TGCGCCAGCAGCTTCCGGGGAGGGTTGAATGAGCAGTTCTTC. Protein product: CASSFRGGLNEQFF. V and J are TRBV5-1 and TRBJ2-1; 7 bases match TRBD2. Unmatched junction bases numbered 6, after V lost 2 bases and J lost 7 bases. Germline V gene data show CDR1 as SGHRS and CDR2 as YFSETQ. The CDR3 spans 14 residues.

This clonotype was seen at least ten times. The rearrangement uses TRBV5-1 and TRBJ2-3, with 8 nucleotides matching TRBD2. This CDR3 is 15 amino acids long. Trimming took 0 bases from V and 6 from J; bases not matched to a gene: 6. CDR1 and CDR2 (germline): SGHRS, YFSETQ. The CDR3 sequence: CASSLVPAGADTQYF. The DNA of the CDR3 is TGCGCCAGCAGCTTGGTCCCAGCGGGAGCGGATACGCAGTATTTT. The entire variable domain, with the rest obtained from reference TRBV5-1 and TRBJ2-3, is as follows: KAGVTQTPRYLIKTRGQQVTLSCSPISGHRSVSWYQQTPGQGLQFLFEYFSETQRNKGNFPGRFSGRQFSNSRSEMNVSTLELGDSALYLCASSLVPAGADTQYFGPGTRLTVL.

The chain recombines TRBV9 with TRBJ2-1; 11 bases line up with TRBD2. Trimming at V came to 0 bases and at J to 4 bases, leaving 6 bases not matched to a gene. The CDR3 loop spans 17 amino acids. Germline V lookup: CDR1 SGDLS, CDR2 YYNGEE. The CDR3 DNA reads TGTGCCAGCAGCGTAGGGCAGACTAGCGGGGTTTACAATGAGCAGTTCTTC. Amino acid sequence: CASSVGQTSGVYNEQFF. The full variable domain, in which reference TRBV9 and TRBJ2-1 provide the parts outside the CDR3, is DSGVTQTPKHLITATGQRVTLRCSPRSGDLSVYWYQQSLDQGLQFLIQYYNGEERAKGNILERFSAQQFPDLHSELNLSSLELGDSALYFCASSVGQTSGVYNEQFFGPGTRLTVL.

V is TRBV9 and J is TRBJ2-3; 9 nucleotides line up with TRBD2. Germline trimming cut 4 bases from V and 4 bases from J; bases unmatched to any gene: 13. Germline V lookup: CDR1 SGDLS, CDR2 YYNGEE. The CDR3 sequence is 17 residues long. The CDR3 region is CASSPGGGGAGADTQYF. CDR3 DNA sequence: TGTGCCAGCAGCCCAGGAGGCGGGGGGGCCGGGGCAGATACGCAGTATTTT.

The V call is TRBV5-6, the J call TRBJ2-1; D ambiguous. Trimming shortened V by 5 bases and J by 7 bases, and 16 bases separated the two germline ends. From germline, CDR1 is SGHDT and CDR2 YYEEEE. The CDR3 contains 14 residues. CDR3 coding DNA: TGTGCCAGCAGTCCAAACCCTTTTAGGAATGAGCAGTTCTTC. Its translation: CASSPNPFRNEQFF. The full variable domain, its missing parts supplied by reference TRBV5-6 and TRBJ2-1, is DAGVTQSPTHLIKTRGQQVTLRCSPKSGHDTVSWYQQALGQGPQFIFQYYEEEERQRGNFPDRFSGHQFPNYSSELNVNALLLGDSALYLCASSPNPFRNEQFFGPGTRLTVL.